This T cell receptor beta chain was sequenced in a study of vaccination effects on CD4 cells after COVID-19. Across the study: Sampling occurred a median 72 days post second dose, range 14 to 241.

Study-wide results and limits: Common cold coronaviruses were cross-recognized by only 1 of 255 vaccine-induced clones in healthy vaccinees. Clones that were induced by infection or by vaccine showed marked contraction late after vaccination.

Notes on this clone: The target antigen is unknown.

Before sequencing took place, the ViraFEST assay used viral peptide pools to expand antigen-specific CD4+ T cells. CD4+ T cells were isolated after roughly nine days of culture. Subjects were given two BNT162b2 or mRNA-1273 vaccine doses. After about 2 million PBMC were placed in each well, they were cultured with 10 IU/ml IL-2 and around 10 ug/ml peptides. V gave up 11 bases and J gave up 6 bases, with 25 bases separating them. This CDR3 has 17 amino acids. The germline V gene encodes CDR1 KGHDR and CDR2 SFDVKD. Clones were sequenced by immunoSEQ multiplex PCR, and TCRdb holds only the in-frame ones, with some missing. The sample yields about 72,000 clones, approximately 82% seen once.

The rearrangement uses TRBV24-1 and TRBJ1-6; D remains ambiguous. The receptor was derived from a human donor who received a COVID-19 vaccine. The sample here was CD4+ T cells from PBMCs cultured with HCoV-229E spike peptides, taken after COVID-19 vaccination. CDR3 DNA: TGTGCCAGATACTTCCCGTCAGCGCCATCCATTAATTCACCCCTCCACTTT. Amino acids: CARYFPSAPSINSPLHF.